Listed below are T cell receptor beta chains from one sample, sequenced in a study of T cells in localized non-small cell lung cancer. Only in-frame clones appear in the TCRdb table, and some are missing; sequencing was by immunoSEQ multiplex PCR. The table lists about 48,000 clones, roughly 77% of them singletons. Sample: peripheral blood, taken before any cancer treatment. These receptors were collected from a man aged 35 to 69 with stage I squamous cell lung carcinoma. CDR3s include the opening cysteine and the closing phenylalanine or tryptophan. The order of the fields is D gene, clone size, J gene, V gene, CDR3 protein, CDR3 DNA. The D gene is left open where the match is weak. Rows may omit the clone size; those that give it use once, few, many or a size class.

-,few,TRBJ1-1,TRBV10-3,CAIRETGEAFF,TGTGCCATCAGGGAGACCGGGGAAGCTTTCTTT
-,-,TRBJ1-2,TRBV15,CATSRTQTDGANYGYTF,TGTGCCACCAGCAGAACACAAACAGACGGAGCTAACTATGGCTACACCTTC
-,few,TRBJ2-5,TRBV6-1,CASSLGQETQYF,TGTGCCAGCAGCCTAGGGCAAGAGACCCAGTACTTC
-,-,TRBJ2-7,TRBV27,CASSLMGYEDFSYEQYF,TGTGCCAGCAGTTTAATGGGTTACGAAGACTTTTCCTACGAGCAGTACTTC
TRBD2,-,TRBJ2-1,TRBV14,CASSQVRGGDNEQFF,TGTGCCAGCAGCCAAGTGCGGGGAGGGGACAATGAGCAGTTCTTC
-,once,TRBJ2-2,TRBV28,CASSPITTVEAGELFF,TGTGCCAGCAGCCCCATAACGACAGTGGAGGCCGGGGAGCTGTTTTTT
TRBD1,-,TRBJ2-7,TRBV7-9,CASSSTGTGIPYEQYF,TGTGCCAGCAGCTCCACCGGGACAGGGATCCCCTACGAGCAGTACTTC
TRBD1,once,TRBJ1-6,TRBV9,CASSVGQTYNSPLHF,TGTGCCAGCAGCGTGGGACAGACCTATAATTCACCCCTCCACTTT
-,once,TRBJ1-2,TRBV6-5,CASSYAAYNYGYTF,TGTGCCAGCAGTTACGCGGCTTATAACTATGGCTACACCTTC
-,few,TRBJ1-4,TRBV19,CASMVRDTPNEKLFF,TGTGCCAGTATGGTCCGGGACACGCCTAATGAAAAACTGTTTTTT
-,-,TRBJ2-1,TRBV10-3,CAISESGRGEQFF,TGTGCCATCAGTGAGTCGGGCCGGGGTGAGCAGTTCTTC
TRBD2,-,TRBJ2-7,TRBV6-1,CASSAGLAGGNEQYF,TGTGCCAGCAGTGCGGGACTAGCGGGAGGAAACGAGCAGTACTTC
TRBD1,-,TRBJ1-1,TRBV30,CAWSAGQTYTEAFF,TGTGCCTGGAGTGCGGGACAGACCTACACTGAAGCTTTCTTT
-,few,TRBJ1-1,TRBV6-5,CASTGDTEAFF,TGTGCCAGCACGGGGGACACTGAAGCTTTCTTT
-,-,TRBJ1-5,TRBV12-5,CASAPQGYQPQHF,TGTGCTAGTGCCCCACAGGGCTATCAGCCCCAGCATTTT
-,-,TRBJ2-1,TRBV4-2,CASSSWGYRVLKSNEQFF,TGTGCCAGCAGCTCGTGGGGCTACCGGGTCCTCAAATCCAATGAGCAGTTCTTC
-,once,TRBJ2-1,TRBV7-6,CASSDRLGLNEQFF,TGTGCCAGCAGCGACAGATTAGGGCTCAATGAGCAGTTCTTC
-,medium-sized,TRBJ2-7,TRBV20-1,CSAGVEQYF,TGCAGTGCTGGCGTAGAGCAGTACTTC
-,few,TRBJ2-7,TRBV2,CASSVPVLYEQYF,TGTGCCAGCAGTGTTCCGGTACTCTACGAGCAGTACTTC
TRBD1,-,TRBJ1-4,TRBV28,CAIARQGLEKLFF,TGTGCCATCGCTCGACAGGGTTTGGAAAAACTGTTTTTT
-,-,TRBJ2-3,TRBV30,CAWSVLLGKDTQYF,TGTGCCTGGAGTGTACTTTTAGGGAAAGATACGCAGTATTTT
-,-,TRBJ1-3,TRBV5-4,CASSSQGANTIYF,TGTGCCAGCAGCTCGCAGGGTGCGAACACCATATATTTT
-,-,TRBJ2-1,TRBV4-3,CASSQGRHNNEQFF,TGCGCCAGCAGCCAAGGGCGGCACAACAATGAGCAGTTCTTC
-,few,TRBJ1-4,TRBV28,CASSFWGGSTNEKLFF,TGTGCCAGCAGTTTTTGGGGTGGTAGCACTAATGAAAAACTGTTTTTT
-,-,TRBJ1-5,TRBV2,CASTVAGVGQPQHF,TGTGCCAGCACCGTGGCAGGTGTAGGACAGCCCCAGCATTTT
TRBD1,-,TRBJ1-3,TRBV6-5,CASSTRGRGGNTIYF,TGTGCCAGCAGCACCAGGGGGCGAGGCGGAAACACCATATATTTT
-,-,TRBJ1-6,TRBV2,CASSEVNQGSPLHF,TGTGCCAGCAGTGAGGTAAACCAGGGGTCACCCCTCCACTTT
-,-,TRBJ2-1,TRBV4-3,CASSQDWSGSDEQFF,TGCGCCAGCAGCCAAGATTGGTCAGGGTCGGATGAGCAGTTCTTC
-,once,TRBJ2-2,TRBV5-4,CASSLGGVKGSRTGELFF,TGTGCCAGCAGCTTGGGAGGAGTTAAGGGGTCTAGGACCGGGGAGCTGTTTTTT
TRBD1,-,TRBJ1-1,TRBV29-1,CSVEGQRNTEAFF,TGCAGCGTTGAGGGACAGAGGAACACTGAAGCTTTCTTT
-,-,TRBJ2-2,TRBV27,CASSPRAPGETGELFF,TGTGCCAGCAGTCCCCGTGCTCCAGGGGAAACCGGGGAGCTGTTTTTT
TRBD1,-,TRBJ1-1,TRBV5-1,CASSLQGTGGLNTEAFF,TGCGCCAGCAGCTTGCAGGGGACAGGGGGTTTGAACACTGAAGCTTTCTTT
-,-,TRBJ1-2,TRBV7-9,CASSEPRGRGYTF,TGTGCCAGCAGCGAACCTAGGGGCCGAGGCTACACCTTC
-,-,TRBJ2-1,TRBV19,CASSLTTGNEQFF,TGTGCCAGTAGCTTGACTACCGGAAATGAGCAGTTCTTC
TRBD1,-,TRBJ2-2,TRBV7-3,CASTLAGQGSGELFF,TGTGCCAGCACGTTGGCGGGACAGGGATCCGGGGAGCTGTTTTTT
TRBD2,-,TRBJ2-5,TRBV2,CASSSLPGTSGKETQYF,TGTGCCAGCAGTTCCCTGCCCGGGACTAGCGGTAAAGAGACCCAGTACTTC
-,-,TRBJ1-1,TRBV10-3,CAILGTGSPEAFF,TGTGCCATCCTGGGAACCGGGAGCCCTGAAGCTTTCTTT
TRBD1,-,TRBJ1-5,TRBV2,CASSRQGDQPQHF,TGTGCCAGCAGTCGACAGGGGGATCAGCCCCAGCATTTT
-,few,TRBJ1-6,TRBV11-2,CASSLAAGTDYNSPLHF,TGTGCCAGCAGCTTAGCGGCCGGGACGGACTATAATTCACCCCTCCACTTT
TRBD1,-,TRBJ2-7,TRBV9,CASSVGQGDYEQYF,TGTGCCAGCAGCGTCGGACAGGGAGACTACGAGCAGTACTTC
-,-,TRBJ1-2,TRBV4-1,CASSQQGTVDGYTF,TGCGCCAGCAGCCAACAGGGTACGGTCGATGGCTACACCTTC
TRBD1,-,TRBJ1-6,TRBV5-8,CASSLGTGAVGGSPLHF,TGTGCCAGCAGCTTGGGGACAGGGGCCGTAGGTGGTTCACCCCTCCACTTT
-,once,TRBJ1-2,TRBV5-4,CASSLGLQAFYGYTF,TGTGCCAGCAGCTTGGGACTACAGGCCTTCTATGGCTACACCTTC
TRBD1,few,TRBJ2-5,TRBV13,CASSSRSREQGIQTQYF,TGTGCCAGCAGCTCCAGATCCCGGGAACAGGGGATACAGACCCAGTACTTC
TRBD2,-,TRBJ2-2,TRBV30,CARQRASGTGELFF,TGTGCCCGCCAGCGGGCTAGCGGCACCGGGGAGCTGTTTTTT
TRBD1,once,TRBJ2-5,TRBV9,CASSGTGGLGETQYF,TGTGCCAGCAGCGGAACAGGGGGTCTCGGTGAGACCCAGTACTTC
-,many,TRBJ1-1,TRBV14,CASSHRLRGGEHPGTEAFF,TGTGCCAGCAGCCATAGGCTCCGGGGAGGAGAACACCCTGGCACTGAAGCTTTCTTT
-,-,TRBJ1-3,TRBV5-7,CASSLAPRDHSGNTIYF,TGTGCCAGCAGCTTGGCCCCCCGGGACCACTCTGGAAACACCATATATTTT
TRBD1,-,TRBJ1-4,TRBV28,CASSEGARNEKLFF,TGTGCCAGCAGTGAGGGGGCGCGTAATGAAAAACTGTTTTTT
-,-,TRBJ2-7,TRBV2,CASSGQSYEQYF,TGTGCCAGCAGCGGACAGAGTTACGAGCAGTACTTC
-,few,TRBJ1-2,TRBV7-9,CASSSGGGRVYGYTF,TGTGCCAGCAGCTCGGGCGGGGGGCGCGTCTATGGCTACACCTTC
TRBD1,-,TRBJ2-5,TRBV7-2,CASPGTGRSSFLRKETQYF,TGTGCCAGTCCCGGGACAGGGAGATCAAGTTTCCTTCGGAAAGAGACCCAGTACTTC
TRBD1,-,TRBJ2-7,TRBV4-2,CASSQYRTGGGEQYF,TGTGCCAGCAGCCAATACAGGACAGGGGGCGGAGAGCAGTACTTC
-,-,TRBJ1-1,TRBV28,CASTTNTEAFF,TGTGCCTCCACCACGAACACTGAAGCTTTCTTT